This entry describes one TCR beta chain. This entry comes from a study of T cell changes during pregnancy in multiple sclerosis. Profiling relied on immunoSEQ multiplex PCR, and the TCRdb table lists in-frame clones only, not all of them. The sample consists of more than 75,000 clones, approximately 92% of them appearing once. CDR3 size: 12 residues. V dropped 2 bases and J dropped 9 bases, with 8 bases sitting between them. Germline CDR1 is MDHEN and CDR2 is SYDVKM. This receptor was identified in a female donor with multiple sclerosis, enrolled in a pregnancy study. V is TRBV28 and J is TRBJ2-1, with D perhaps TRBD1 (5 bases). The material was peripheral blood, obtained in the first trimester of pregnancy. CDR3 in DNA: TGTGCCAGCAGTTTAGGGGCGGTTGAGCAGTTCTTC. This codes for CASSLGAVEQFF.